Listed here are 15 T cell receptor beta chains from one sample, sequenced in a study of cytomegalovirus exposure and HLA in healthy donors (dated by TCRdb to 2017 to 2019). Receptors were amplified or captured by the immunoSEQ multiplex PCR assay. For the multiplex PCR, a mixture combining 60 forward primers for TCR Vbeta segments and 13 reverse primers for TCR Jbeta segments was used. The table comes from immuneACCESS by way of TCRdb, which keeps in-frame sequences with V and J called. Part of the clones is missing from these tables; in studies checked, under half for an unresolved V gene and the rest for unknown reasons. The sample's own table lists about 140,000 clones. The ten largest account for approximately 1% of the sample. Sequencing was done on a sample of PBMCs. These receptors were obtained from a male donor in good health and CMV-seronegative.

This chain connects TRBV6-5 to TRBJ1-2; a possible D gene is TRBD1 (5 bases). CDR3 size: 15 residues. With 10 bases removed from V and 3 bases from J, the gap between germline ends came to 21 bases. Germline CDR1 and CDR2: MNHEY and SVGAGI. Here the CDR3 reads CATRRGLGGDYGYTF. The CDR3 nucleotides are TGTGCCACCCGGAGGGGCTTGGGCGGGGACTATGGCTACACCTTC.

The V and J genes are TRBV27 and TRBJ2-7; a possible D gene is TRBD2 (7 bases). Trimming removed 5 bases at V and 3 bases at J, with 14 bases between. CDR1 is MNHEY, CDR2 SMNVEV, per germline (reference sequence). The CDR3 loop spans 14 amino acids. CDR3 amino acids: CASSLGQRGYEQYF. CDR3 DNA sequence: TGTGCCAGCAGTCTCGGACAGCGGGGCTACGAGCAGTACTTC.

J is TRBJ2-1 and V is TRBV5-6; 7 bases match TRBD2. From germline, CDR1 is SGHDT and CDR2 YYEEEE. This CDR3 region has 14 residues. After removal of 2 bases from V and 4 bases from J, the junction contained 3 bases not matched to a gene. CDR3 sequence reads: CASSFGGRYNEQFF. DNA of the CDR3: TGTGCCAGCAGCTTTGGCGGGAGATACAATGAGCAGTTCTTC. The complete variable domain, with remaining parts taken from reference TRBV5-6 and TRBJ2-1, reads DAGVTQSPTHLIKTRGQQVTLRCSPKSGHDTVSWYQQALGQGPQFIFQYYEEEERQRGNFPDRFSGHQFPNYSSELNVNALLLGDSALYLCASSFGGRYNEQFFGPGTRLTVL.

The chain is built from TRBV6-1 and TRBJ1-5, with TRBD1 identical over 7 bases. Germline CDR1 is MNHNS and CDR2 is SASEGT. J lost 5 bases, V lost 5 bases, and 6 bases had no gene match. The CDR3 has 14 residues. The CDR3 sequence: CASSLTGKDQPQHF. For the CDR3, the DNA is TGTGCCAGCAGTTTGACAGGGAAGGATCAGCCCCAGCATTTT.

The chain uses TRBV5-1 and TRBJ2-1; D call uncertain. The V gene lost 6 bases and the J gene lost 7 bases, with 8 bases spanning the gap. Germline V gene data show CDR1 as SGHRS and CDR2 as YFSETQ. This CDR3 has 11 amino acids. The CDR3 region is CASTHQNEQFF. CDR3 DNA: TGCGCCAGCACTCATCAGAATGAGCAGTTCTTC.

V usage is TRBV7-6 and J usage is TRBJ2-2, with D perhaps matching TRBD1 (5 bases). V gave up 1 base and J gave up 6 bases, with 15 bases separating them. There are 16 residues in the CDR3. The germline V gene encodes CDR1 SGHVS and CDR2 FNYEAQ. CDR3 DNA: TGTGCCAGCAGCTTAGGGGTCTGGGGCGCTTCCGGGGAGCTGTTTTTT. Encoded protein: CASSLGVWGASGELFF.

The rearrangement joins TRBV28 to TRBJ1-2; 7 bases are shared with TRBD1. The CDR3 length is 14 residues. Germline V gene lookup returns CDR1 MDHEN and CDR2 SYDVKM. Trimming cost V 10 bases and J 3 bases; bases outside gene matches: 11. Here the CDR3 DNA reads TGTGCCACCGCCTATCCGGGACAGCACTATGGCTACACCTTC. It translates to CATAYPGQHYGYTF.

The rearrangement joins TRBV27 to TRBJ2-2; D may be TRBD1 (6 bases). The CDR3 is 16 residues long. The germline V gene encodes CDR1 MNHEY and CDR2 SMNVEV (reference sequence). Trimming removed 4 bases from V and 4 bases from J, with 16 bases in between. The CDR3 reads CASSSPGARTTGELFF. The CDR3 DNA reads TGTGCCAGCAGTTCCCCAGGGGCGAGGACCACCGGGGAGCTGTTTTTT.

The chain joins TRBV29-1 to TRBJ2-1; a weak D match, TRBD2 (6 bases). The CDR3 length is 14 residues. Germline CDR1 is SQVTM and CDR2 is ANQGSEA. Trimming pared 6 bases from V and 0 bases from J, leaving 12 bases between. The CDR3 loop reads CSVIADSSYNEQFF. CDR3 DNA sequence: TGCAGCGTAATAGCGGATAGCTCCTACAATGAGCAGTTCTTC.

The chain combines TRBV2 with TRBJ2-7; D remains ambiguous. Between the trimmed V and J ends, which lost 1 base and 0 bases, there was a span of 13 bases. Germline V CDR1 and CDR2: SNHLY, FYNNEI. CDR3 size: 16 residues. CDR3 sequence reads: CASSEGAPGFSYEQYF. CDR3 coding DNA: TGTGCCAGCAGTGAAGGCGCCCCCGGGTTCTCCTACGAGCAGTACTTC. Based on the CDR3 plus reference TRBV2 and TRBJ2-7, the full variable domain is EPEVTQTPSHQVTQMGQEVILRCVPISNHLYFYWYRQILGQKVEFLVSFYNNEISEKSEIFDDQFSVERPDGSNFTLKIRSTKLEDSAMYFCASSEGAPGFSYEQYFGPGTRLTVT.

The chain couples TRBV7-8 to TRBJ2-3, with D perhaps matching TRBD1 (6 bases). The CDR3 is 16 residues long. In germline, CDR1 is SGHVS, CDR2 FQNEAQ. V lost 1 base, J lost 0 bases, and 11 bases lay in between. This chain's CDR3 is CASSLVQGASTDTQYF. The CDR3 nucleotides are TGTGCCAGCAGCTTAGTACAGGGAGCTAGCACAGATACGCAGTATTTT.

This sequence joins TRBV19 and TRBJ2-7; the D is unclear. The CDR3 has 16 residues. V lost 2 bases and J 0 bases, leaving 14 bases between the germline ends. Germline-derived CDR1 and CDR2 are LNHDA and SQIVND (reference sequence). The CDR3 DNA reads as TGTGCCAGTAGTATAAGTGCCAGACAAACCTCCTACGAGCAGTACTTC. Its translation: CASSISARQTSYEQYF.

The V gene is TRBV5-6, the J gene TRBJ1-5, with no clear D. Germline CDR1 is SGHDT and CDR2 is YYEEEE. The CDR3 consists of 13 residues. Between the trimmed V and J ends, which lost 4 bases and 7 bases, there was a span of 12 bases. This chain's CDR3 is CASSELPHQPQHF. In nucleotides, the CDR3 is TGTGCCAGCAGCGAACTGCCCCACCAGCCCCAGCATTTT.

The chain employs TRBV7-9 and TRBJ1-1, with 7 bases identical to TRBD1. This CDR3 contains 16 residues. The junction had 7 bases not matched to a gene; V was cut back by 1 base and J by 2 bases. Germline CDR1 and CDR2: SEHNR and FQNEAQ (reference sequence). The CDR3 region has the DNA TGTGCCAGCAGCTTAGGGGACAGAGCATTCAACACTGAAGCTTTCTTT. Translating it yields CASSLGDRAFNTEAFF.

V gene TRBV5-1 combines with J gene TRBJ2-2; D is possibly TRBD2 (6 bases). This CDR3 spans 14 amino acids. The V and J ends lost 4 bases and 5 bases respectively, with 12 bases between them. CDR1 SGHRS and CDR2 YFSETQ come from the germline V gene. In DNA form, the CDR3 reads TGCGCCAGCAGCGCCCGGGAGACGACCGGGGAGCTGTTTTTT. It yields the protein CASSARETTGELFF.